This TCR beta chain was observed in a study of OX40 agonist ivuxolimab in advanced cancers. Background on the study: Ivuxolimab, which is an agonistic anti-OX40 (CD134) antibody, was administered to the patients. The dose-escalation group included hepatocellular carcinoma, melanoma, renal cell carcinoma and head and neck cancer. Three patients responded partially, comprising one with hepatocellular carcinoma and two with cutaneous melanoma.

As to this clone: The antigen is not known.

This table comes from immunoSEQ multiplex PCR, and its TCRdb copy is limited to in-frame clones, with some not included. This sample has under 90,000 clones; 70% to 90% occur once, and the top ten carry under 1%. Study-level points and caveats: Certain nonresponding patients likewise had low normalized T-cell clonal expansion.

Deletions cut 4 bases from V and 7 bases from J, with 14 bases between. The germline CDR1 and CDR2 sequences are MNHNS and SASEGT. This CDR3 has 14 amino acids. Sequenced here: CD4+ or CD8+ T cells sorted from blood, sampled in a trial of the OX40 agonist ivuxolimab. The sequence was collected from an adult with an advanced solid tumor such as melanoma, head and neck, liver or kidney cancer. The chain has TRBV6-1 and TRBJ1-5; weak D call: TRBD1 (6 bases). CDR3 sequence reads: CASSGERGRQPQHF. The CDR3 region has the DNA TGTGCCAGCAGTGGAGAAAGGGGGAGGCAGCCCCAGCATTTT.